The source of this T cell receptor (beta chain) is a study of control samples from healthy donors and cancer patients. The CDR3 has 8 residues. This table comes from immunoSEQ multiplex PCR, and its TCRdb copy is limited to in-frame clones, with some not included. Among some 79,000 clones, approximately 93% were seen once, and the ten largest hold around 1.3%. This rearrangement joins TRBV23-1 to TRBJ2-3; D is unclear. TRBV23-1 is marked as an open reading frame, function uncertain. The receptor comes from a woman aged 40 to 49 with lung cancer. Input material: PBMCs. The CDR3 DNA reads as TGCGCGACGCGTACGCAGTATTTT. It encodes CATRTQYF.